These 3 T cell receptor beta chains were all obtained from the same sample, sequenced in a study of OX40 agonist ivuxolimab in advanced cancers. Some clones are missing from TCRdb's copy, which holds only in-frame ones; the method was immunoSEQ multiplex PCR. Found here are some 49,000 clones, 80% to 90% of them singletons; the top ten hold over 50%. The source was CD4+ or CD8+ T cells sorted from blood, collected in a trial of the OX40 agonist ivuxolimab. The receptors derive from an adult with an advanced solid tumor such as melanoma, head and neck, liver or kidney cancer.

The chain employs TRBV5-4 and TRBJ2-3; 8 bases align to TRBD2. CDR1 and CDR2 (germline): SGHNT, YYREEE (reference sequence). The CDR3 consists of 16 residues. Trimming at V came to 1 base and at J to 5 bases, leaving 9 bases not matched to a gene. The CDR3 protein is CASSLSGRKRVDTQYF. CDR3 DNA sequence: TGTGCCAGCAGCTTGAGCGGGAGAAAGAGAGTAGATACGCAGTATTTT.

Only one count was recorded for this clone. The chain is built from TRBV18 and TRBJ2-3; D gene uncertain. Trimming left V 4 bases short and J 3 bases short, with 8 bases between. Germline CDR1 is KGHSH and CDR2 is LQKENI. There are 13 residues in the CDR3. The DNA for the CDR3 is TGTGCCAGCTCACAGGTAGGGACAGATACGCAGTATTTT. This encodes CASSQVGTDTQYF.

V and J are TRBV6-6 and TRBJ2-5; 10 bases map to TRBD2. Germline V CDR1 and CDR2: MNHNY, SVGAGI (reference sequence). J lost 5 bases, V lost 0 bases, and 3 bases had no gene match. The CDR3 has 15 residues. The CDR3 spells CASSYSGLARETQYF. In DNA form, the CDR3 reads TGTGCCAGCAGTTACTCGGGACTAGCGAGGGAGACCCAGTACTTC.